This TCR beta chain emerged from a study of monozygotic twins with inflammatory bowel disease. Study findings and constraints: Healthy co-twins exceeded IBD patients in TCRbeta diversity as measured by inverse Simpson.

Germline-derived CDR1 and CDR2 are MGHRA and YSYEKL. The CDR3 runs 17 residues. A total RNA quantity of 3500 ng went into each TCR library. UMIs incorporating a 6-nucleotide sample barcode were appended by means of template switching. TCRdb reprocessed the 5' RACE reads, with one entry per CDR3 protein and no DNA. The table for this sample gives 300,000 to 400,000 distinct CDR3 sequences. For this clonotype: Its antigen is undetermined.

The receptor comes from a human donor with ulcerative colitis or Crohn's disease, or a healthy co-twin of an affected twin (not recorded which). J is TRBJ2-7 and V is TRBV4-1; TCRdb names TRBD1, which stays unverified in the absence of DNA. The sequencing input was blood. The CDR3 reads CASSQEDTRDPAYEQYF.